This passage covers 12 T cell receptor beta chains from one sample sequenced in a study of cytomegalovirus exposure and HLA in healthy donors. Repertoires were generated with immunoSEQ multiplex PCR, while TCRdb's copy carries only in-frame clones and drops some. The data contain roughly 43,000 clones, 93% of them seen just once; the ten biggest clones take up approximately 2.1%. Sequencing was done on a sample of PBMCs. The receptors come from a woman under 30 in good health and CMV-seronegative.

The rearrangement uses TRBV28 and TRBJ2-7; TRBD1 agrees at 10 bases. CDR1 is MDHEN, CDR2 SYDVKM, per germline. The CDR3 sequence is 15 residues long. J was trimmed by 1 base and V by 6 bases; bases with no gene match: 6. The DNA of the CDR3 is TGTGCCAGCAGGAACGGACAGGGGGGATCCTACGAGCAGTACTTC. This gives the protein CASRNGQGGSYEQYF.

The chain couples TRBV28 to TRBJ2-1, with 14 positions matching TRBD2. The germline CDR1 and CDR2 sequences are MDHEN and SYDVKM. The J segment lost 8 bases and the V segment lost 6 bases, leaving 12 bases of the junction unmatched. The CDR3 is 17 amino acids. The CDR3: CASSAGTSGSLFHEQFF. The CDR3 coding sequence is TGTGCCAGCAGCGCCGGGACTAGCGGGAGCCTTTTCCATGAGCAGTTCTTC.

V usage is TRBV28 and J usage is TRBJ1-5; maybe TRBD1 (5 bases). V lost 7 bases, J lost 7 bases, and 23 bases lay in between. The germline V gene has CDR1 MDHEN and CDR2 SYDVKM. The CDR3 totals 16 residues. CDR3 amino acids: CASNSGGRGFEQPQHF. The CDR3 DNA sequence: TGTGCCAGCAACTCGGGGGGAAGGGGTTTCGAACAGCCCCAGCATTTT.

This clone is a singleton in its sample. The CDR3 nucleotides read TGTGCCAGCAGTTTAGTACAAATTAACACTGAAGCTTTCTTT. This translates into CASSLVQINTEAFF. The chain couples TRBV28 to TRBJ1-1; D gene unclear. This CDR3 spans 14 amino acids. Trimming pared 2 bases from V and 2 bases from J, leaving 9 bases between. The germline V gene encodes CDR1 MDHEN and CDR2 SYDVKM.

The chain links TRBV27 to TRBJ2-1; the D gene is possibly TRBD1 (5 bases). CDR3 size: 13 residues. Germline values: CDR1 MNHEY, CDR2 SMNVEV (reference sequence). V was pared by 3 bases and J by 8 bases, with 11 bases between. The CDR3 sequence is CASSFLGVDEQFF. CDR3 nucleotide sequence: TGTGCCAGCAGTTTCTTAGGGGTCGATGAGCAGTTCTTC.

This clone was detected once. CDR3: CASSYKLNTDTQYF. The CDR3 region has the DNA TGTGCCAGCAGCTACAAGTTGAACACAGATACGCAGTATTTT. This chain links TRBV11-1 with TRBJ2-3; D gene ambiguous. Germline V gives CDR1 SGHAT, CDR2 FQDESV (reference sequence). V was shortened by 4 bases and J by 2 bases, with 10 bases between the two germline ends. The CDR3 sequence is 14 residues long.

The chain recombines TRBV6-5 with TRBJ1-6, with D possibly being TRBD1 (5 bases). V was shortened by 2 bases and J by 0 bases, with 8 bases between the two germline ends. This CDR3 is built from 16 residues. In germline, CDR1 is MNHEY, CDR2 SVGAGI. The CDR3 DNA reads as TGTGCCAGCAGTTACCTGGGACTCTCCTATAATTCACCCCTCCACTTT. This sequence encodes CASSYLGLSYNSPLHF.

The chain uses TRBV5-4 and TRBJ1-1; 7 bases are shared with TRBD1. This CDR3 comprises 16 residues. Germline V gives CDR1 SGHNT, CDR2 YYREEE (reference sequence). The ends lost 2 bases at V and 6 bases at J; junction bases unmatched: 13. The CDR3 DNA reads TGTGCCAGCAGCTTAGAGAGACGACAGGGAGTGCCTGAAGCTTTCTTT. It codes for CASSLERRQGVPEAFF. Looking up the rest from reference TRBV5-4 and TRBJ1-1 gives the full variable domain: ETGVTQSPTHLIKTRGQQVTLRCSSQSGHNTVSWYQQALGQGPQFIFQYYREEENGRGNFPPRFSGLQFPNYSSELNVNALELDDSALYLCASSLERRQGVPEAFFGQGTRLTVV.

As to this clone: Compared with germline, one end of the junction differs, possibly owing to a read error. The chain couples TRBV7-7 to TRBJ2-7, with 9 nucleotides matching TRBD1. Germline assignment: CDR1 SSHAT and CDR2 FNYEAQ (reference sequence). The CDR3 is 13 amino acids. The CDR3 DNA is TGTGCTAGCAGCTTGTCCGACAGGGGGGAGCAGTACTTC. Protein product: CASSLSDRGEQYF.

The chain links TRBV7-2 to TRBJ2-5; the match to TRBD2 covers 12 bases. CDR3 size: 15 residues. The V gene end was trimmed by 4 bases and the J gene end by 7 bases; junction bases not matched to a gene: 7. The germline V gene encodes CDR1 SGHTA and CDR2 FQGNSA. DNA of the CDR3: TGTGCCAGCAGCTCTGACCTACTAGCGGGGGGGACCCAGTACTTC. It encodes CASSSDLLAGGTQYF.

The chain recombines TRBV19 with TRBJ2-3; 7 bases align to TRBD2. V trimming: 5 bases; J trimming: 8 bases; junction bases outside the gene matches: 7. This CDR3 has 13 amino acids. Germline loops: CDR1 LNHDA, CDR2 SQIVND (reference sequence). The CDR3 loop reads CASSSRGDGTQYF. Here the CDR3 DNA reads TGTGCCAGTAGTTCCCGGGGGGACGGTACGCAGTATTTT.

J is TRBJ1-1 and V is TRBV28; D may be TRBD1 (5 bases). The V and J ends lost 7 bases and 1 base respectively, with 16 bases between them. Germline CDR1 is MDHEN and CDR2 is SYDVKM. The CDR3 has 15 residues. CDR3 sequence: CASTLGQTTNTEAFF. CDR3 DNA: TGTGCCAGCACCTTGGGGCAGACCACGAACACTGAAGCTTTCTTT.